A single sample gave rise to the 23 T cell receptor beta chains below, sequenced in a study of cytomegalovirus exposure and HLA in healthy donors. PCR amplification relied on 60 Vbeta primers (plus 13 Jbeta primers). Method: immunoSEQ multiplex PCR; TCRdb's copy keeps in-frame clones and lacks some. Recorded here are about 62,000 clones; the top ten clones represent approximately 5%. Sequencing input: PBMCs. The receptors come from a man aged 30 to 45 in good health and CMV-seropositive.

This chain joins TRBV11-2 and TRBJ2-7; 14 positions match TRBD2. The CDR3 extends over 14 amino acids. Germline V gives CDR1 SGHAT, CDR2 FQNNGV. J was trimmed by 7 bases and V by 4 bases; bases with no gene match: 3. CDR3 protein: CASSSGTSGREQYF. The CDR3, as DNA: TGTGCCAGCAGCTCAGGGACTAGCGGGAGAGAGCAGTACTTC.

The chain links TRBV6-1 to TRBJ2-1; possible D gene TRBD2, 6 bases. CDR1 MNHNS and CDR2 SASEGT come from the germline V gene. Deletions cut 1 base from V and 6 bases from J, with 19 bases between. The CDR3 loop spans 17 amino acids. CDR3 sequence: CASSEGLIGTPFNEQFF. CDR3 bases: TGTGCCAGCAGTGAAGGCCTTATAGGGACTCCTTTCAATGAGCAGTTCTTC.

The chain recombines TRBV4-1 with TRBJ2-2, with D possibly TRBD1 on 6 matching bases. The germline V gene encodes CDR1 MGHRA and CDR2 YSYEKL. The CDR3 consists of 15 residues. V was clipped by 1 base and J by 2 bases, with 8 bases between them. The CDR3 DNA is TGCGCCAGCAGCCAAGGGACAGTCAACACCGGGGAGCTGTTTTTT. This sequence encodes CASSQGTVNTGELFF.

V gene TRBV5-8 combines with J gene TRBJ2-2, with unresolved D. V dropped 4 bases and J dropped 9 bases, with 10 bases sitting between them. The CDR3 length is 12 residues. The germline V gene has CDR1 SGHTS and CDR2 YDEGEE. In nucleotides, the CDR3 is TGTGCCAGCAGCACGGTGGTCCGGGAGCTGTTTTTT. Encoded protein: CASSTVVRELFF. The full variable domain, rest sourced from reference TRBV5-8 and TRBJ2-2, is EAGVTQSPTHLIKTRGQQATLRCSPISGHTSVYWYQQALGLGLQFLLWYDEGEERNRGNFPPRFSGRQFPNYSSELNVNALELEDSALYLCASSTVVRELFFGEGSRLTVL.

The genes are TRBV7-9 and TRBJ2-5; D unclear. The CDR3 loop spans 15 amino acids. CDR1 is SEHNR, CDR2 FQNEAQ, per germline (reference sequence). Deletions cut 5 bases from V and 7 bases from J, with 20 bases between. CDR3 bases: TGTGCCAGCAGCGCGGCTTATTTGGGTAATCGGACCCAGTACTTC. Encoded protein: CASSAAYLGNRTQYF.

V usage is TRBV6-5 and J usage is TRBJ2-3, with 10 bases lining up with TRBD2. From germline, CDR1 is MNHEY and CDR2 SVGAGI. This CDR3 is built from 15 residues. V shed 5 bases, J shed 0 bases, and the junction held 2 bases outside the gene matches. CDR3 sequence (DNA): TGTGCCAGCAGTAGGACTAGCGGTAGCACAGATACGCAGTATTTT. This sequence encodes CASSRTSGSTDTQYF.

In the case of this clone: At one end, the junction sequence differs from germline, possibly due to a read error. V is TRBV7-7 and J is TRBJ1-1, with D possibly matching TRBD1 (6 bases). The CDR3 extends over 13 amino acids. Germline values: CDR1 SSHAT, CDR2 FNYEAQ (reference sequence). The CDR3 here is CASSVDRNTEAFF. The CDR3 region has the DNA TGTGCTAGCAGCGTGGACAGGAACACTGAAGCTTTCTTT. The full variable domain, with the rest looked up from reference TRBV7-7 and TRBJ1-1, is GAGVSQSPRYKVTKRGQDVTLRCDPISSHATLYWYQQALGQGPEFLTYFNYEAQPDKSGLPSDRFSAERPEGSISTLTIQRTEQRDSAMYRCASSVDRNTEAFFGQGTRLTVV.

The genes are TRBV7-9 and TRBJ2-1; a weak D match, TRBD2 (5 bases). CDR1 is SEHNR, CDR2 FQNEAQ, per germline (reference sequence). Deletions cut 2 bases from V and 5 bases from J, with 10 bases between. This CDR3 is built from 14 residues. The DNA of the CDR3 is TGTGCCAGCAGCTTATGGAGGTCCGACAATGAGCAGTTCTTC. It translates to CASSLWRSDNEQFF.

The V call is TRBV15, the J call TRBJ1-1; TRBD1 is a possible D gene (6 bases). The CDR3 is made up of 14 amino acids. Germline V gives CDR1 LNHNV, CDR2 YYDKDF (reference sequence). The germline V and J ends were trimmed by 0 bases and 6 bases, with 11 bases remaining between them. As DNA, the CDR3 is TGTGCCACCAGCAGAGACAGGGGCGTAGCTGAAGCTTTCTTT. Translating it yields CATSRDRGVAEAFF.

The chain combines TRBV5-1 with TRBJ1-4; unclear D gene. Germline assignment: CDR1 SGHRS and CDR2 YFSETQ. V was pared by 4 bases and J by 8 bases, with 15 bases between. The CDR3 covers 14 residues. The CDR3 is CASSKDARGEKLFF. DNA of the CDR3: TGCGCCAGCAGCAAGGACGCCCGCGGGGAAAAACTGTTTTTT.

The genes are TRBV30 and TRBJ2-7, with D possibly being TRBD1 (5 bases). The CDR3 is 13 residues long. The germline CDR1 and CDR2 sequences are GTSNPN and SVGIG (reference sequence). Trimming took off 0 bases at V and 2 bases at J, with 8 bases between the two ends. The DNA of the CDR3 is TGTGCCTGGAGTGTAGGGGCAACCTACGAGCAGTACTTC. As protein: CAWSVGATYEQYF.

To note about this clone: The same CDR3 can be traced to other DNA sequences in this sample. The chain links TRBV5-4 to TRBJ1-3; 7 bases agree with TRBD1. Germline V gene sequence: CDR1 SGHNT, CDR2 YYREEE (reference sequence). The CDR3 extends over 16 amino acids. The J segment lost 0 bases and the V segment lost 4 bases, leaving 7 bases of the junction unmatched. As DNA, the CDR3 is TGTGCCAGCAGCCCCGGGACAGCCGACTCTGGAAACACCATATATTTT. It codes for CASSPGTADSGNTIYF.

The V and J genes are TRBV6-5 and TRBJ1-1; 7 bases fit TRBD1. CDR3 length equals 12 residues. The J segment lost 4 bases and the V segment lost 6 bases, leaving 2 bases of the junction unmatched. Germline loops: CDR1 MNHEY, CDR2 SVGAGI. The DNA of the CDR3 is TGTGCCAGCAGGGGGACAGCCACTGAAGCTTTCTTT. Its translation is CASRGTATEAFF.

V and J are TRBV20-1 and TRBJ2-4; D may be TRBD2 (6 bases). Between the trimmed V and J ends, which lost 7 bases and 10 bases, there was a span of 14 bases. This CDR3 has 11 amino acids. Germline CDR1 is DFQATT and CDR2 is SNEGSKA (reference sequence). CDR3 nucleotides: TGCAGTGTTCGACTAGGGCTTATTCAGTACTTC. It yields the protein CSVRLGLIQYF.

V and J are TRBV2 and TRBJ1-1; possibly TRBD1 for D (6 bases). V was shortened by 2 bases and J by 2 bases, with 15 bases between the two germline ends. CDR1 and CDR2 (germline): SNHLY, FYNNEI. CDR3 size: 16 residues. Written as DNA, the CDR3 is TGTGCCAGCAGTGAAAATAGACAGGTAACAAACACTGAAGCTTTCTTT. Amino acid sequence: CASSENRQVTNTEAFF.

The chain carries TRBV5-1 and TRBJ1-2; D not certain. With 0 bases removed from V and 7 bases from J, the gap between germline ends came to 13 bases. CDR1 is SGHRS and CDR2 is YFSETQ in the germline V gene. CDR3 size: 14 residues. CDR3 loop: CASSLGREGGGYTF. CDR3 nucleotides: TGCGCCAGCAGCTTGGGTAGGGAAGGAGGTGGCTACACCTTC.

The chain is built from TRBV9 and TRBJ1-5; TRBD1 matches 7 bases. Trimming took 2 bases from V and 2 from J; bases not matched to a gene: 1. The CDR3 is 14 residues long. Germline assignment: CDR1 SGDLS and CDR2 YYNGEE. The CDR3 is CASSVQGGNQPQHF. The CDR3 DNA reads TGTGCCAGCAGCGTGCAGGGGGGCAATCAGCCCCAGCATTTT. Complete variable domain (other parts from reference TRBV9 and TRBJ1-5): DSGVTQTPKHLITATGQRVTLRCSPRSGDLSVYWYQQSLDQGLQFLIQYYNGEERAKGNILERFSAQQFPDLHSELNLSSLELGDSALYFCASSVQGGNQPQHFGDGTRLSIL.

This sequence joins TRBV9 and TRBJ1-1, with D unclear. Germline CDR1 and CDR2: SGDLS and YYNGEE. The CDR3 is made up of 12 amino acids. Trimming cost V 3 bases and J 8 bases, with 11 bases left between them. As DNA, the CDR3 is TGTGCCAGCAGCGCATCCGGGATAGAAGCTTTCTTT. Translation gives CASSASGIEAFF.

V usage is TRBV13 and J usage is TRBJ2-5, with 8 bases lining up with TRBD2. The CDR3 contains 13 residues. V was clipped by 6 bases and J by 1 base; unmatched bases: 1. CDR1 and CDR2 from the germline V gene are PRHDT and FYEKMQ (reference sequence). The CDR3 loop is CASSRGGQETQYF. The CDR3 nucleotides read TGTGCCAGCAGTCGGGGGGGCCAAGAGACCCAGTACTTC. Full variable domain (outside the CDR3, taken from reference TRBV13 and TRBJ2-5): AAGVIQSPRHLIKEKRETATLKCYPIPRHDTVYWYQQGPGQDPQFLISFYEKMQSDKGSIPDRFSAQQFSDYHSELNMSSLELGDSALYFCASSRGGQETQYFGPGTRLLVL.

The CDR3 DNA follows: TGTGCCAGCTCCCTCGGCGGGTACTACGAGCAGTACTTC. This sequence encodes CASSLGGYYEQYF. The J gene is TRBJ2-7, the V gene TRBV18, with D possibly being TRBD2 (5 bases). Trimming took 6 bases from V and 3 from J, leaving 12 bases between them. The germline CDR1 and CDR2 sequences are KGHSH and LQKENI. The CDR3 extends over 13 amino acids.

The V and J genes are TRBV10-3 and TRBJ2-1, with 8 bases that match TRBD2. The CDR3 extends over 13 amino acids. With 6 bases clipped from V and 7 bases from J, the junction kept 5 bases outside the gene matches. Germline-derived CDR1 and CDR2 are ENHRY and SYGVKD. CDR3 region: CAISPTSENEQFF. The CDR3 nucleotides are TGTGCCATCAGCCCGACTAGCGAGAATGAGCAGTTCTTC.

This chain uses TRBV30 with TRBJ1-1, with D unclear. The CDR3 covers 11 residues. CDR1 is GTSNPN and CDR2 is SVGIG in the germline V gene (reference sequence). Trimming shortened V by 0 bases and J by 11 bases, and 10 bases separated the two germline ends. The CDR3 protein is CAWSVGGEAFF. The DNA for the CDR3 is TGTGCCTGGAGTGTTGGAGGAGAGGCTTTCTTT.

V is TRBV7-9 and J is TRBJ2-5; 7 bases are a match to TRBD2. J was trimmed by 4 bases and V by 5 bases; bases with no gene match: 7. From germline, CDR1 is SEHNR and CDR2 FQNEAQ (reference sequence). The CDR3 consists of 14 residues. CDR3 coding DNA: TGTGCCAGCAGCGTCCGCGGGGGTCGAGAGACCCAGTACTTC. Encoded protein: CASSVRGGRETQYF. Complete variable domain (other parts from reference TRBV7-9 and TRBJ2-5): DTGVSQNPRHKITKRGQNVTFRCDPISEHNRLYWYRQTLGQGPEFLTYFQNEAQLEKSRLLSDRFSAERPKGSFSTLEIQRTEQGDSAMYLCASSVRGGRETQYFGPGTRLLVL.